Each of the 32 T cell receptor beta chains below was sequenced from the same sample in a study of T cell repertoires in cytomegalovirus infection. TCRdb re-called the reads with MiXCR, one entry per CDR3 protein. The sample records approximately 500,000 distinct CDR3 sequences, about 15% being singletons. The specimen was CD8+ T cells from PBMCs. The receptors stem from a human donor in good health (CMV status not recorded). Some clones in this sample may be carry-over from other donors' samples.

J is TRBJ1-3 and V is TRBV6-1, with no clear D. This CDR3 is 13 amino acids long. With 8 bases removed from V and 0 bases from J, the gap between germline ends came to 8 bases. Germline-derived CDR1 and CDR2 are MNHNS and SASEGT. CDR3 DNA: TGTGCCAGCTTAGGCCTCTCTGGAAACACCATATATTTT. Encoded protein: CASLGLSGNTIYF.

This clonotype was detected ten times or more. This chain uses TRBV11-2 with TRBJ2-5; D not certain. The germline V and J ends were trimmed by 4 bases and 7 bases, with 16 bases remaining between them. This CDR3 comprises 14 residues. Germline V gene data show CDR1 as SGHAT and CDR2 as FQNNGV. The CDR3 region is CASSSPTGLRTQYF. CDR3 DNA: TGTGCCAGCAGCTCTCCGACCGGCCTCCGGACCCAGTACTTC.

The chain joins TRBV5-6 to TRBJ2-7; 8 bases are shared with TRBD2. The CDR3 is made up of 15 amino acids. Germline loops: CDR1 SGHDT, CDR2 YYEEEE. Trimming removed 0 bases from V and 0 bases from J; junction bases left unmatched: 2. CDR3 coding DNA: TGTGCCAGCAGCTTGGGCGGGGGGACCTCCTACGAGCAGTACTTC. Translation gives CASSLGGGTSYEQYF. The variable domain in full, with the rest retrieved from reference TRBV5-6 and TRBJ2-7, is DAGVTQSPTHLIKTRGQQVTLRCSPKSGHDTVSWYQQALGQGPQFIFQYYEEEERQRGNFPDRFSGHQFPNYSSELNVNALLLGDSALYLCASSLGGGTSYEQYFGPGTRLTVT.

This clonotype was seen at least ten times. CDR3 sequence reads: CASSLARGNYNEQFF. The CDR3 region has the DNA TGTGCCAGCAGCTTGGCCCGGGGAAACTACAATGAGCAGTTCTTC. The chain uses TRBV5-5 and TRBJ2-1, with D possibly TRBD2 on 5 matching bases. CDR1 and CDR2 from the germline V gene are SGHKS and YYEKEE (reference sequence). The CDR3 spans 15 residues. V lost 0 bases to trimming and J lost 3 bases, with 10 bases between them. Based on the CDR3 plus reference TRBV5-5 and TRBJ2-1, the full variable domain is DAGVTQSPTHLIKTRGQQVTLRCSPISGHKSVSWYQQVLGQGPQFIFQYYEKEERGRGNFPDRFSARQFPNYSSELNVNALLLGDSALYLCASSLARGNYNEQFFGPGTRLTVL.

There are many counts of this clonotype. It is unclear where the CDR3 begins or ends on the DNA, so no DNA is shown, and the CDR3 is as TCRdb lists it. The chain combines TRBV6-5 with TRBJ1-1. The CDR3 has 16 amino acids, counting both end residues. The germline CDR1 and CDR2 sequences are MNHEY and SVGAGI. Here the CDR3 reads CASSFFGSTGNTEAFF.

The J gene is TRBJ2-3, the V gene TRBV19; 11 bases match TRBD2. The CDR3 runs to 17 residues. Germline lookup yields CDR1 LNHDA and CDR2 SQIVND (reference sequence). The V and J ends lost 6 bases and 1 base, in that order; junction bases with no gene match: 9. CDR3 DNA: TGTGCCAGTAGGGTAACTAGCGGGAGTGTACGCACAGATACGCAGTATTTT. It encodes CASRVTSGSVRTDTQYF. The variable domain in full, completed from reference TRBV19 and TRBJ2-3, reads DGGITQSPKYLFRKEGQNVTLSCEQNLNHDAMYWYRQDPGQGLRLIYYSQIVNDFQKGDIAEGYSVSREKKESFPLTVTSAQKNPTAFYLCASRVTSGSVRTDTQYFGPGTRLTVL.

This clonotype was found a few times. This chain joins TRBV5-5 and TRBJ2-2; 10 nucleotides align to TRBD2. After removal of 3 bases from V and 6 bases from J, the junction contained 11 bases not matched to a gene. This CDR3 has 17 residues. Germline CDR1 and CDR2: SGHKS and YYEKEE (reference sequence). For the CDR3, the DNA is TGTGCCAGCAGCTCCCCACTAGCGGGGTTCGGGGCCGGGGAGCTGTTTTTT. It codes for CASSSPLAGFGAGELFF.

This clonotype was counted between two and nine times. The V gene is TRBV27, the J gene TRBJ2-3; tentatively, D is TRBD2 (6 bases). The germline V and J ends were trimmed by 6 bases and 0 bases, with 10 bases remaining between them. The CDR3 contains 14 residues. From germline, CDR1 is MNHEY and CDR2 SMNVEV (reference sequence). In DNA, the CDR3 is TGTGCCAGCAGGGTGGCGGGGAGCACAGATACGCAGTATTTT. It codes for CASRVAGSTDTQYF.

Many counts were recorded for this clonotype. V is TRBV7-6 and J is TRBJ1-1; TRBD1 might be the D (6 bases). Trimming left V 0 bases short and J 7 bases short, with 12 bases between. Looked up from germline, CDR1 is SGHVS and CDR2 is FNYEAQ. The CDR3 contains 14 residues. DNA of the CDR3: TGTGCCAGCAGCTTAGCGCGGGGGGGGCGTGAAGCTTTCTTT. This codes for CASSLARGGREAFF.

The table lists this clonotype with many counts. The chain has TRBV27 and TRBJ2-7; the match to TRBD1 covers 9 bases. J was trimmed by 6 bases and V by 7 bases; bases with no gene match: 7. Germline assignment: CDR1 MNHEY and CDR2 SMNVEV (reference sequence). This CDR3 is 13 amino acids long. This CDR3 reads CASIPTGGGEQYF. The DNA for the CDR3 is TGTGCCAGCATTCCAACAGGGGGCGGCGAGCAGTACTTC.

The chain is built from TRBV9 and TRBJ1-2; a possible D gene is TRBD1 (5 bases). This CDR3 has 19 residues. The germline V and J ends were trimmed by 3 bases and 0 bases, with 24 bases remaining between them. The germline CDR1 and CDR2 sequences are SGDLS and YYNGEE. The CDR3 nucleotides read TGTGCCAGCAGCGCTTCCGGGACGGCAGGTCGGCCGCCTAACTATGGCTACACCTTC. It codes for CASSASGTAGRPPNYGYTF.

This clonotype has ten or more counts. The V gene is TRBV7-9, the J gene TRBJ2-4, with 7 positions matching TRBD1. The junction had 8 bases not matched to a gene; V was cut back by 2 bases and J by 4 bases. Looked up from germline, CDR1 is SEHNR and CDR2 is FQNEAQ (reference sequence). The CDR3 extends over 16 amino acids. The CDR3 region is CASSLLGQDPKNIQYF. The DNA of the CDR3 is TGTGCCAGCAGCTTACTCGGACAGGACCCTAAAAACATTCAGTACTTC.

This clonotype occurred a few times. The chain uses TRBV27 and TRBJ2-7; no firm D call. Germline CDR1 reads MNHEY; CDR2 reads SMNVEV (reference sequence). V gave up 0 bases and J gave up 0 bases, with 9 bases separating them. The CDR3 runs to 15 residues. CDR3 amino acids: CASSLSGRSSYEQYF. Here the CDR3 DNA reads TGTGCCAGCAGTTTATCGGGCCGGAGCTCCTACGAGCAGTACTTC.

This clonotype was recorded many times. V usage is TRBV7-9 and J usage is TRBJ2-2, with D perhaps TRBD1 or TRBD2 (5 bases each). Deletions cut 8 bases from V and 5 bases from J, with 21 bases between. There are 16 residues in the CDR3. Germline CDR1 and CDR2: SEHNR and FQNEAQ (reference sequence). The CDR3, as DNA: TGTGCCAGCCCCCCTGGGGCGGCCCGAGGGACCGGGGAGCTGTTTTTT. This encodes CASPPGAARGTGELFF.

V is TRBV3-1 and J is TRBJ2-5, with D perhaps TRBD2 (6 bases). The length of the CDR3 is 16 residues. V was trimmed by 0 bases and J by 2 bases, leaving 13 bases between them. Germline values: CDR1 LGHDT, CDR2 YNNKEL (reference sequence). For the CDR3, the DNA is TGTGCCAGCAGCCAAGATTGGGGGGTACAGCAAGAGACCCAGTACTTC. It specifies CASSQDWGVQQETQYF.

This clonotype was found many times. The chain recombines TRBV27 with TRBJ2-7, with a tentative D call TRBD2 (5 bases). This CDR3 is built from 13 residues. Germline values: CDR1 MNHEY, CDR2 SMNVEV (reference sequence). V lost 8 bases to trimming and J lost 5 bases, with 16 bases between them. CDR3 coding DNA: TGTGCCAGCCGGGATCACTTCCCCGACGAGCAGTACTTC. Protein sequence: CASRDHFPDEQYF.

This clonotype was found a few times. This chain links TRBV5-4 with TRBJ2-1, with D possibly TRBD1 on 6 matching bases. CDR3 length: 15 residues. CDR1 is SGHNT and CDR2 is YYREEE in the germline V gene (reference sequence). Trimming stripped 3 bases from V and 1 base from J, with 11 bases between. The chain's CDR3 is CASSSLGASYNEQFF. In DNA, the CDR3 is TGTGCCAGCAGCTCCCTGGGGGCTTCCTACAATGAGCAGTTCTTC.

Notes on this clonotype: A clone one base away is much larger, so this may be a read error. This is likely a read error, given that the CDR3 carries no conserved phenylalanine or tryptophan at its end. The chain recombines TRBV5-4 with TRBJ2-1, with 11 bases matching TRBD2. The CDR3 covers 15 residues. Looked up from germline, CDR1 is SGHNT and CDR2 is YYREEE (reference sequence). With V trimmed by 5 bases and J by 5 bases, 6 bases remained unmatched. The chain's CDR3 is CASRAGTSGNNEQFL. The CDR3 DNA follows: TGTGCCAGCAGGGCCGGGACTAGCGGTAACAATGAGCAGTTCTTA.

This clonotype was picked up many times. The rearrangement uses TRBV6-1 and TRBJ2-1; 8 positions match TRBD2. Germline V gene sequence: CDR1 MNHNS, CDR2 SASEGT. V gave up 6 bases and J gave up 7 bases; unmatched junction bases: 8. The CDR3 consists of 14 residues. The DNA for the CDR3 is TGTGCCAGCAGAGAGTCGGGGGGGCCAAATGAGCAGTTCTTC. It codes for CASRESGGPNEQFF.

Comments on this clonotype: This may arise from a read error, as a much more abundant clone is one base away. The chain recombines TRBV7-6 with TRBJ2-7; D is uncertain. Germline V gene lookup returns CDR1 SGHVS and CDR2 FNYEAQ. The CDR3 totals 14 residues. The chain's CDR3 is CASSLDSQAYERYF. For the CDR3, the DNA is TGTGCCAGCAGCTTAGACTCCCAGGCCTACGAGCGGTACTTC.

This clonotype was detected many times. The chain links TRBV11-2 to TRBJ1-1; tentatively, D is TRBD1 (5 bases). Germline V lookup: CDR1 SGHAT, CDR2 FQNNGV. Deletions cut 5 bases from V and 0 bases from J, with 10 bases between. This CDR3 is 14 amino acids long. The CDR3 loop is CASSPWGLNTEAFF. The CDR3 coding sequence is TGTGCCAGCAGCCCTTGGGGGTTGAACACTGAAGCTTTCTTT.

The chain links TRBV19 to TRBJ2-2; D is perhaps TRBD1 (6 bases). This CDR3 contains 14 residues. V was clipped by 4 bases and J by 6 bases, with 12 bases between them. From germline, CDR1 is LNHDA and CDR2 SQIVND (reference sequence). The DNA for the CDR3 is TGTGCCAGTAGTAGCACAGGGCCCCCCGGGGAGCTGTTTTTT. It specifies CASSSTGPPGELFF.

This clonotype has a count of ten or more. The V gene is TRBV10-3, the J gene TRBJ2-1, with TRBD2 matching 8 bases. The V gene end was trimmed by 0 bases and the J gene end by 6 bases; junction bases not matched to a gene: 13. This CDR3 contains 18 residues. Germline CDR1 and CDR2: ENHRY and SYGVKD. CDR3 bases: TGTGCCATCAGTGAGTCGGTCTCTAGTTTAGCGGGGACCAATGAGCAGTTCTTC. Translated, it gives CAISESVSSLAGTNEQFF.

The table lists this clonotype with many counts. The rearrangement joins TRBV6-6 to TRBJ2-1; 14 nucleotides line up with TRBD2. The ends lost 2 bases at V and 4 bases at J; junction bases unmatched: 7. The germline V gene has CDR1 MNHNY and CDR2 SVGAGI (reference sequence). The CDR3 consists of 18 residues. Written as DNA, the CDR3 is TGTGCCAGCAGTTACGCTCCGGGACTAGCGGGGGAGTACAATGAGCAGTTCTTC. This encodes CASSYAPGLAGEYNEQFF.

In this sample, this clonotype turned up many times. The CDR3 DNA is TGTGCCAGCAGCTTAGCGTTAGTGGGAGGGTACAATGAGCAGTTCTTC. As protein: CASSLALVGGYNEQFF. The chain is built from TRBV7-8 and TRBJ2-1; the match to TRBD2 covers 7 bases. The J segment lost 4 bases and the V segment lost 0 bases, leaving 6 bases of the junction unmatched. The germline CDR1 and CDR2 sequences are SGHVS and FQNEAQ. The CDR3 has 16 residues.

This clonotype occurred many times. The chain has TRBV14 and TRBJ2-2, with TRBD2 matching 11 bases. This CDR3 is 19 amino acids long. V lost 0 bases, J lost 6 bases, and 12 bases stayed unmatched. Germline V gene sequence: CDR1 SGHDN, CDR2 FVKESK. The DNA for the CDR3 is TGTGCCAGCAGCCAAGATGAAATCCGTCTAGCGGGAGGACCCGGGGAGCTGTTTTTT. Protein product: CASSQDEIRLAGGPGELFF.

The J gene is TRBJ1-5, the V gene TRBV2; D not certain. V lost 8 bases and J lost 4, with 15 bases in between. The V gene's germline CDR1 is SNHLY and CDR2 FYNNEI. CDR3 size: 14 residues. The CDR3 is CASHQTGGNQPQHF. The CDR3 DNA sequence: TGTGCCAGCCATCAGACGGGAGGGAATCAGCCCCAGCATTTT.

This clonotype showed up just a few times. The chain carries TRBV4-1 and TRBJ1-1; D remains ambiguous. The CDR3 contains 15 residues. With 4 bases removed from V and 1 base from J, the gap between germline ends came to 13 bases. Germline CDR1 MGHRA, CDR2 YSYEKL. The CDR3 loop is CASSPGGRENTEAFF. CDR3 DNA sequence: TGCGCCAGCAGCCCCGGCGGACGGGAGAACACTGAAGCTTTCTTT.

V is TRBV4-2 and J is TRBJ2-7; the match to TRBD2 covers 9 bases. Unmatched junction bases numbered 6, after V lost 6 bases and J lost 0 bases. The CDR3 is made up of 15 amino acids. Germline CDR1 is LGHNA and CDR2 is YNFKEQ. CDR3 sequence reads: CASRESGGSSYEQYF. The CDR3 DNA sequence: TGTGCCAGCAGGGAGAGCGGGGGGTCCTCCTACGAGCAGTACTTC.

The gene calls are TRBV27 and TRBJ2-7, with 7 bases aligning to TRBD2. From germline, CDR1 is MNHEY and CDR2 SMNVEV (reference sequence). The CDR3 totals 14 residues. The ends lost 6 bases at V and 5 bases at J; junction bases unmatched: 10. CDR3 protein: CASSHNPGGNEQYF. Here the CDR3 DNA reads TGTGCCAGCAGCCATAACCCGGGAGGCAACGAGCAGTACTTC.

The CDR3 coding sequence is TGCGCCAGCAGCCGCCTCCCGGACAGAGATGTTCCCCAGTACTTC. As protein: CASSRLPDRDVPQYF. The chain recombines TRBV4-1 with TRBJ2-5, with a tentative D call TRBD1 (6 bases). The V gene's germline CDR1 is MGHRA and CDR2 YSYEKL. Deletions cut 4 bases from V and 9 bases from J, with 21 bases between. The CDR3 loop spans 15 amino acids.

The rearrangement uses TRBV6-6 and TRBJ1-1; D perhaps matches TRBD1 (5 bases). Per germline, CDR1 MNHNY and CDR2 SVGAGI (reference sequence). The CDR3 length is 14 residues. V lost 7 bases to trimming and J lost 5 bases, with 17 bases between them. CDR3: CASIPGPWGTEAFF. CDR3 nucleotide sequence: TGTGCCAGCATCCCCGGCCCCTGGGGGACTGAAGCTTTCTTT.